The clone carrying this TCR beta chain appeared a few times. These data are taken from a study of blood T cell repertoires in COVID-19. About the study: COVID-19 samples collected from the United States, Italy and Spain covered acute and convalescent phases. From T cells, B-cell-depleted T cells, or PBMCs came the material, which was cDNA or gDNA.

In the original processing: Amplification of reference gene primers provided the estimated nucleated cell counts. TCRdb's copy holds only in-frame clones and misses some; the assay was immunoSEQ multiplex PCR. The V and J calls and clone size were taken over from that table, and D and trimming were inferred from the DNA. The data hold roughly 140,000 clones, with roughly 80% observed a single time. This TCR was recovered from an elderly woman with acute or convalescent COVID-19. The sequencing input was peripheral blood.

CDR3 loop: CASSSGQWGQPQHF. The CDR3 DNA reads TGTGCCAGCAGTTCGGGACAGTGGGGGCAGCCCCAGCATTTT. The rearrangement links TRBV28 to TRBJ1-5; 7 bases fit TRBD1. V dropped 4 bases and J dropped 7; count of bases not matched to a gene: 7. Germline assignment: CDR1 MDHEN and CDR2 SYDVKM. This CDR3 is built from 14 residues.